This T cell receptor beta chain was documented in a study of post-analysis software for immune sequencing data. Study overall: Secondary progressive, relapsing-remitting and progressive-relapsing multiple sclerosis were among the included disease courses.

Whole-study results and caveats: Controls' normalized Chao1 diversity significantly exceeded that of multiple sclerosis patients. Analysis by F measure revealed that same-batch samples clustered strongly together. Comparison of patients with controls showed about 5 TRBV segments more frequent in patients, TRBV5-6, TRBV5-1 and TRBV20-1 among them.

Germline CDR1 SGHVS, CDR2 FQNEAQ. The V end was cut by 0 bases, the J end by 2 bases, with 11 bases between. The CDR3 sequence is 15 residues long. The sample holds a few counts of this clonotype. Its antigen is not identified. Each TCR beta cDNA library carried unique molecular identifiers. There were roughly 0.95 to 11 million T cells, and approximately 500,000 cDNA molecules came from them. TCRdb reprocessed the PCR reads via MiXCR and lists one record per CDR3 protein. The data show about 680,000 distinct CDR3 sequences, approximately 60% seen once. The rearrangement joins TRBV7-8 to TRBJ2-7; D call uncertain. Sequencing was done on a sample of blood. The clonotype originates from a girl aged 2-10 years with multiple sclerosis. Written as DNA, the CDR3 is TGTGCCAGCAGCTTAGCGCGTACAGCTCCCTACGAGCAGTACTTC. It is translated as CASSLARTAPYEQYF.